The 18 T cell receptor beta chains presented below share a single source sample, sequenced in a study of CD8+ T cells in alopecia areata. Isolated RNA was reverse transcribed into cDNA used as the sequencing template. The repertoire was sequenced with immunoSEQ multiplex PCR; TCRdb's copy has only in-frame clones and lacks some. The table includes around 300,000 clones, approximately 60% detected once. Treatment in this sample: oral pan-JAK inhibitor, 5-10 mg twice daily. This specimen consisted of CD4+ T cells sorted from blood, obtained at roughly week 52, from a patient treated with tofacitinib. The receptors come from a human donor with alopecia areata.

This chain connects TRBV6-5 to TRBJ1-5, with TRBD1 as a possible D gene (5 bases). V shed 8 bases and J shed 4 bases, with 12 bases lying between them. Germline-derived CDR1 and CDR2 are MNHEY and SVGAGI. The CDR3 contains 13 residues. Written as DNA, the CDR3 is TGTGCCAGCTCTGGGCGGGGGAATCAGCCCCAGCATTTT. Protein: CASSGRGNQPQHF.

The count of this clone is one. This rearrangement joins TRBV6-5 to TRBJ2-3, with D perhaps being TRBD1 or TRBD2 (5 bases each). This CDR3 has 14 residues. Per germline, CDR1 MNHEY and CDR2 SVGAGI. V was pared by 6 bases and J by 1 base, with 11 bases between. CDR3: CASRVGTGTDTQYF. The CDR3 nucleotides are TGTGCCAGCAGGGTTGGGACGGGCACAGATACGCAGTATTTT.

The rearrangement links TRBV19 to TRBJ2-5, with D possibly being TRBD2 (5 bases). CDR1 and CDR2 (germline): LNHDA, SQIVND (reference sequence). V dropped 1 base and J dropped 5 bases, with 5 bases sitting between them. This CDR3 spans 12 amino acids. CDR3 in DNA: TGTGCCAGTAGTATAGGAGGGGAGACCCAGTACTTC. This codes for CASSIGGETQYF. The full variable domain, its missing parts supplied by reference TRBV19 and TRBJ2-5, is DGGITQSPKYLFRKEGQNVTLSCEQNLNHDAMYWYRQDPGQGLRLIYYSQIVNDFQKGDIAEGYSVSREKKESFPLTVTSAQKNPTAFYLCASSIGGETQYFGPGTRLLVL.

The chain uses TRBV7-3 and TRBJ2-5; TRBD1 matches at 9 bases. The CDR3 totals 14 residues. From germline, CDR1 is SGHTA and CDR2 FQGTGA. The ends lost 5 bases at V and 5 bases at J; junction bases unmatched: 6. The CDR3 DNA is TGTGCCAGCAGCCAGGGACAGGGTGGGGAGACCCAGTACTTC. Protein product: CASSQGQGGETQYF.

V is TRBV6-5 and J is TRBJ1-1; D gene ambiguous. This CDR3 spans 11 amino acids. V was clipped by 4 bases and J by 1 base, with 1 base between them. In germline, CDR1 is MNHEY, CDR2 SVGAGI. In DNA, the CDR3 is TGTGCCAGCAGTTCGAACACTGAAGCTTTCTTT. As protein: CASSSNTEAFF.

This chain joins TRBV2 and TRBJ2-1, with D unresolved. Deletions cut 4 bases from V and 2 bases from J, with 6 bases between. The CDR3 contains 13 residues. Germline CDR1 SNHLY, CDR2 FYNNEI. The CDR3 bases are TGTGCCAGCAGTGCTGAGCCCTACAATGAGCAGTTCTTC. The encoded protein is CASSAEPYNEQFF.

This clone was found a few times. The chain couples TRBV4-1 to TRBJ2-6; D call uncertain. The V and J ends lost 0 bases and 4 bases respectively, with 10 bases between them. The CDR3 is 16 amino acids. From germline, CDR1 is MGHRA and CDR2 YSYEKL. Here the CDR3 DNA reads TGCGCCAGCAGCCAAGACCCCGCGTTGGGGGCCAACGTCCTGACTTTC. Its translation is CASSQDPALGANVLTF.

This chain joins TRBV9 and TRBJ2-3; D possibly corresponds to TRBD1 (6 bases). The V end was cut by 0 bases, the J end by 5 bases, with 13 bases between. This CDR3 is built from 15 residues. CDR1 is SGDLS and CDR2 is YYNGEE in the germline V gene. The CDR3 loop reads CASSVAGASRDTQYF. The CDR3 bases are TGTGCCAGCAGCGTAGCAGGGGCCAGTCGAGATACGCAGTATTTT.

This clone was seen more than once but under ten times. The DNA for the CDR3 is TGTGCCAGCAGTGAGGTTTCGGGGACGGATGAGCAGTTCTTC. Amino acid sequence: CASSEVSGTDEQFF. This chain connects TRBV6-4 to TRBJ2-1; D tentatively fits TRBD1 or TRBD2 (5 bases each). The CDR3 totals 14 residues. Trimming shortened V by 3 bases and J by 8 bases, and 14 bases separated the two germline ends. Germline V gene data show CDR1 as MRHNA and CDR2 as SNTAGT.

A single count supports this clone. The CDR3 DNA sequence: TGTGCCAGCAGCCCCCGGGACAGGGGTTACAATGAGCAGTTCTTC. Translation gives CASSPRDRGYNEQFF. The V call is TRBV6-5, the J call TRBJ2-1; 10 bases agree with TRBD1. The J segment lost 4 bases and the V segment lost 6 bases, leaving 6 bases of the junction unmatched. The CDR3 contains 15 residues. Per the germline V gene, CDR1 is MNHEY and CDR2 is SVGAGI.

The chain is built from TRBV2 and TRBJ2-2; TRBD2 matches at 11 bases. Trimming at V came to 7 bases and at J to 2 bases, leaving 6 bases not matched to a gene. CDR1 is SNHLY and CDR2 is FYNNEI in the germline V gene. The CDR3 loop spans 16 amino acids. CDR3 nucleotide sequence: TGTGCCAGCACCTCCCTAGCGGGGGGCAACACCGGGGAGCTGTTTTTT. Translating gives CASTSLAGGNTGELFF.

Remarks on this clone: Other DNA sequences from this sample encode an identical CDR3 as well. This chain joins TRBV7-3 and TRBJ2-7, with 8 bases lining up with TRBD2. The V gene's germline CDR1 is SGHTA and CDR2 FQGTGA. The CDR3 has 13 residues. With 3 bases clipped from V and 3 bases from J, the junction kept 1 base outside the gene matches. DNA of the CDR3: TGTGCCAGCAGCTTGGCGGGGGGCTACGAGCAGTACTTC. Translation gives CASSLAGGYEQYF.

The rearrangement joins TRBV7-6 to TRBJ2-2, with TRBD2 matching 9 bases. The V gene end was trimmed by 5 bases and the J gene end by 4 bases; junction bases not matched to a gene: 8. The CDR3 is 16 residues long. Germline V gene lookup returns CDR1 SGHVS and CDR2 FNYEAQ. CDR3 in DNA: TGTGCCAGCAGCCTGGGGACTAGCTTATTCACCGGGGAGCTGTTTTTT. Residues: CASSLGTSLFTGELFF.

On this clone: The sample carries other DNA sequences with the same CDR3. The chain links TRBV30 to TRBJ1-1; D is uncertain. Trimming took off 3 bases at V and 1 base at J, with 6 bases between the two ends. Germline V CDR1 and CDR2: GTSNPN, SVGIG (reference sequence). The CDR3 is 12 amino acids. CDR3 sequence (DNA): TGTGCCTGGAGGTCAGCGAACACTGAAGCTTTCTTT. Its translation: CAWRSANTEAFF. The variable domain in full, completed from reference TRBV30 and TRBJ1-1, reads SQTIHQWPATLVQPVGSPLSLECTVEGTSNPNLYWYRQAAGRGLQLLFYSVGIGQISSEVPQNLSASRPQDRQFILSSKKLLLSDSGFYLCAWRSANTEAFFGQGTRLTVV.

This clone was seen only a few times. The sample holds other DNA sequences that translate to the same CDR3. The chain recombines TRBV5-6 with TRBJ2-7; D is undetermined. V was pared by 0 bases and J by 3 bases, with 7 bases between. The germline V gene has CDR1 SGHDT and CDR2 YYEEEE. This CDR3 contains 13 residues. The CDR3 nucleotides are TGTGCCAGCAGCTTGGTTCCGGGCTACGAGCAGTACTTC. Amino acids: CASSLVPGYEQYF.

CDR3 DNA: TGTGCCAGCAGCCCCTTGGCGCCTGGCACAGATACGCAGTATTTT. It translates to CASSPLAPGTDTQYF. The chain joins TRBV14 to TRBJ2-3; D unclear. Trimming removed 4 bases from V and 1 base from J, with 12 bases in between. Germline lookup yields CDR1 SGHDN and CDR2 FVKESK. The CDR3 length is 15 residues.

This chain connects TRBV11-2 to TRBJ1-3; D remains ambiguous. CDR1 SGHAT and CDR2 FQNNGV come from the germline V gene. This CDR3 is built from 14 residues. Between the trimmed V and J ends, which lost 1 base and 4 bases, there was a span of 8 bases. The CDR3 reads CASSLGGFGNTIYF. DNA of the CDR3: TGTGCCAGCAGCTTAGGAGGGTTCGGAAACACCATATATTTT.

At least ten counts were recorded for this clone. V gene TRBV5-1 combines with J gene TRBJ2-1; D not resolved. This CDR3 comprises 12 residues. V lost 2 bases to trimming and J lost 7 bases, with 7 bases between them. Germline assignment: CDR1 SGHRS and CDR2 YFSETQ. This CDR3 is CASSFEANEQFF. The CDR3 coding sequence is TGCGCCAGCAGCTTTGAGGCGAATGAGCAGTTCTTC.